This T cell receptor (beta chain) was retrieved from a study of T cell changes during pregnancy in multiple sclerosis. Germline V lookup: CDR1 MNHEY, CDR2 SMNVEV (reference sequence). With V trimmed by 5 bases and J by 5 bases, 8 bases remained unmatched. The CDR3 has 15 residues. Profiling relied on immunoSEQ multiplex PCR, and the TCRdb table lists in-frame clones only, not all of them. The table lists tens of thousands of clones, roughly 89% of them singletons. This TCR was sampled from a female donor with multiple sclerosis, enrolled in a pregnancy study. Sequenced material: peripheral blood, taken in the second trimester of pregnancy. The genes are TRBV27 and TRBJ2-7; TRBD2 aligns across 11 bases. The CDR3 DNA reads TGTGCCAGCAGTCCTTTGACTAGCGGGATCGACGAGCAGTACTTC. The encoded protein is CASSPLTSGIDEQYF.